Described below is a single TCR beta chain sequence and its context. Its antigen is not known. With 60 Vbeta and 13 Jbeta primers, the PCR was carried out. The repertoire was sequenced with immunoSEQ multiplex PCR; TCRdb's copy has only in-frame clones and lacks some. The sample lists over 150,000 clones, 84% occurring once. This entry is derived from a study of cytomegalovirus exposure and HLA in healthy donors. Study-wide results and limits: A later analysis found that most CMV-associated TCR beta chains appeared HLA-restricted.

J gave up 3 bases and V 4 bases, and 0 bases lay outside the gene matches. The CDR3 runs to 13 residues. CDR1 and CDR2 from the germline V gene are MNHEY and SMNVEV (reference sequence). The chain employs TRBV27 and TRBJ1-1; TRBD1 agrees at 9 bases. The material sequenced was PBMCs. This TCR derives from a girl between 5 and 17 years old in good health and CMV-seropositive. The chain's CDR3 is CASSWTGDTEAFF. CDR3 bases: TGTGCCAGCAGTTGGACAGGGGACACTGAAGCTTTCTTT.